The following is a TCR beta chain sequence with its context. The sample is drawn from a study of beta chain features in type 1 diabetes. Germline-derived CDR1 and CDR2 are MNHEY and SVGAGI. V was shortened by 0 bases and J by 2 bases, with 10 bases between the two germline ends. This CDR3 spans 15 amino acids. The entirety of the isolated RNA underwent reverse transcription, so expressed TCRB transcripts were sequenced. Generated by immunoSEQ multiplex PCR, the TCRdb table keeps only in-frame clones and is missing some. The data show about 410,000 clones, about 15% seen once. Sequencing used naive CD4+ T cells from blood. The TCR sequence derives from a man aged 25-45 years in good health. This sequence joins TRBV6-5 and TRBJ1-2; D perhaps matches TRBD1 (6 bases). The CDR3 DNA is TGTGCCAGCAGTTACTCTGGGAGGGGGAACTATGGCTACACCTTC. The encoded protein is CASSYSGRGNYGYTF.